This T cell receptor beta chain was recorded in a study of blood T cell repertoires in COVID-19. Across the whole study: Collection of acute and convalescent COVID-19 samples took place in the United States, Italy and Spain. Nucleic acid was either cDNA or gDNA, and it came from T cells, B-cell-depleted T cells, or PBMCs.

CDR3 size: 15 residues. The germline V gene encodes CDR1 MNHEY and CDR2 SMNVEV (reference sequence). V was pared by 5 bases and J by 7 bases, with 11 bases of the junction left unmatched. In the original processing: Scientists estimated how many nucleated cells there were by amplifying reference gene primers. Assay: immunoSEQ multiplex PCR; the TCRdb copy retains only in-frame clones and omits some. V and J calls and clone size are those listed in that table; D and trimming were worked out from the DNA. This sample has fewer than 200,000 clones; 80% to 90% occur once, and the top ten carry around 9%.

The TCR was taken from a man aged 45 to 65 with active or convalescent COVID-19. The chain joins TRBV27 to TRBJ2-1; 7 bases are shared with TRBD1. The material sequenced was peripheral blood. CDR3 bases: TGTGCCAGCAGTCCTCGACAGGGAAGTTTGAATGAGCAGTTCTTC. Translating it yields CASSPRQGSLNEQFF.